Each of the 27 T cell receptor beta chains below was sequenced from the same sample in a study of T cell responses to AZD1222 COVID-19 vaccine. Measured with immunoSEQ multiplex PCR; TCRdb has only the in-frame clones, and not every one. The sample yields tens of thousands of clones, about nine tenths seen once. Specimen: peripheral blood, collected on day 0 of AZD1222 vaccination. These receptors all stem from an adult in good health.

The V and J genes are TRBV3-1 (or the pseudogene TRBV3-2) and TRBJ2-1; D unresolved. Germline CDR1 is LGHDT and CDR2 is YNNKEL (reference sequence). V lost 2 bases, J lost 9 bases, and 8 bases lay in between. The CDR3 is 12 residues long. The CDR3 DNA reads TGTGCCAGCAGCCAATTGGGAAGTGAGCAGTTCTTC. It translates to CASSQLGSEQFF.

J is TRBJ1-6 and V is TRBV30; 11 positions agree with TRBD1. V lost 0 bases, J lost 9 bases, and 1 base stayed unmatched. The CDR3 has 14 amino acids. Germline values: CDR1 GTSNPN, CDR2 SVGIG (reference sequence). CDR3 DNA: TGTGCCTGGAGTGTAGGGACAGGGGGTTCACCCCTCCACTTT. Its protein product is CAWSVGTGGSPLHF.

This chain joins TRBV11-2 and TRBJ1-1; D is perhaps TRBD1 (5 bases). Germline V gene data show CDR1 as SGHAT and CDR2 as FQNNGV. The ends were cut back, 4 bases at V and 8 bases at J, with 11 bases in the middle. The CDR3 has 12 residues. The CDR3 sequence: CASSYGTSEAFF. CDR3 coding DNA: TGTGCCAGCAGCTACGGGACTTCGGAAGCTTTCTTT.

The CDR3: CASSRTASQETQYF. The CDR3 nucleotides read TGTGCCAGCAGCCGGACAGCCTCTCAAGAGACCCAGTACTTC. This rearrangement joins TRBV11-3 to TRBJ2-5; perhaps TRBD1 as D (6 bases). V was cut by 5 bases and J by 2 bases, with 12 bases left in between. The CDR3 runs 14 residues. Germline lookup yields CDR1 SGHNT and CDR2 YENEEA.

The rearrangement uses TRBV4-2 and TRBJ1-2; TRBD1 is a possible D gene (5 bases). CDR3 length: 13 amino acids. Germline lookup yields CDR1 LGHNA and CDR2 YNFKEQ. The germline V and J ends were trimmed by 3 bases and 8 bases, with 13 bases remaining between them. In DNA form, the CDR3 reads TGTGCCAGCAGCCACACAGGAAGCTGGGGCTACACCTTC. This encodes CASSHTGSWGYTF.

The CDR3 DNA follows: TGCGCCAGCAACGAGCGGGAGGGGTACGAGCAGTACTTC. Translating it yields CASNEREGYEQYF. The chain is built from TRBV4-1 and TRBJ2-7; 10 positions match TRBD2. The CDR3 is 13 residues long. Trimming cost V 7 bases and J 4 bases; bases outside gene matches: 4. Germline V gives CDR1 MGHRA, CDR2 YSYEKL.

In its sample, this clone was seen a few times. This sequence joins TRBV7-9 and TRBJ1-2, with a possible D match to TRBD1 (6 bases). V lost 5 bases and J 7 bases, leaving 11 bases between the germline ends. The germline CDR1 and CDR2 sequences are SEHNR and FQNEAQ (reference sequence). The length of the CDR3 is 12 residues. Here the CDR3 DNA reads TGTGCCAGCAGCAGGGGGGCCGGTGGCTACACCTTC. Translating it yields CASSRGAGGYTF.

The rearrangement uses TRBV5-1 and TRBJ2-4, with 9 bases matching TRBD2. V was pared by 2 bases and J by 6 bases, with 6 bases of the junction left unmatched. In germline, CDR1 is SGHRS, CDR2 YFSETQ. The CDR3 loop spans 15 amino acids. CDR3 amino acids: CASSFLAGEGNIQYF. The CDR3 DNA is TGCGCCAGCAGCTTTTTAGCGGGGGAAGGAAACATTCAGTACTTC.

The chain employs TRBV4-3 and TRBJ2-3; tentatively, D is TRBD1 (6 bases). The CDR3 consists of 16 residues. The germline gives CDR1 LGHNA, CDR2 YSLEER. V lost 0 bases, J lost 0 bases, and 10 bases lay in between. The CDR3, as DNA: TGCGCCAGCAGCCAAGATGGACAGACTAGCACAGATACGCAGTATTTT. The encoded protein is CASSQDGQTSTDTQYF.

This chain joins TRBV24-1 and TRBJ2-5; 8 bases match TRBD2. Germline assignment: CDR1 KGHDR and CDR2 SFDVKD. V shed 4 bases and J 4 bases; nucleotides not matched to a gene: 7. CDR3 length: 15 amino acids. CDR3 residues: CATSDPGGLGETQYF. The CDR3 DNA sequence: TGTGCCACCAGTGACCCGGGAGGGCTGGGAGAGACCCAGTACTTC.

The CDR3 region is CSVVGSNYEQYF. DNA of the CDR3: TGCAGCGTTGTCGGCAGCAACTACGAGCAGTACTTC. The chain joins TRBV29-1 to TRBJ2-7; D remains ambiguous. CDR1 and CDR2 (germline): SQVTM, ANQGSEA. V lost 4 bases and J 3 bases, leaving 10 bases between the germline ends. The CDR3 loop spans 12 amino acids.

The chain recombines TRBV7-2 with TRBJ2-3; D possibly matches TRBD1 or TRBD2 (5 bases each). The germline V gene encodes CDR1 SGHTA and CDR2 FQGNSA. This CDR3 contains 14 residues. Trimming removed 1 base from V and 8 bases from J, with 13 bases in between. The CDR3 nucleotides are TGTGCCAGCAGCTTAGGAGAGGGGTCAAGTACGCAGTATTTT. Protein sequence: CASSLGEGSSTQYF.

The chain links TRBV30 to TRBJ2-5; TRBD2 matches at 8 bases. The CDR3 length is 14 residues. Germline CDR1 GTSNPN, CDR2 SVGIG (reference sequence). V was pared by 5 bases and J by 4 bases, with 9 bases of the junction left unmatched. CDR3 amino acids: CAWGGGTVGETQYF. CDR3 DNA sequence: TGTGCCTGGGGCGGGGGGACGGTCGGAGAGACCCAGTACTTC.

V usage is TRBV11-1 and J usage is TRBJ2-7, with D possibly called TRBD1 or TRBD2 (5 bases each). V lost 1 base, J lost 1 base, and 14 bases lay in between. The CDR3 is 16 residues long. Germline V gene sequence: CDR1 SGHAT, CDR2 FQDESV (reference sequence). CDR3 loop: CASSLDGGSASYEQYF. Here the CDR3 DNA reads TGTGCCAGCAGCTTAGATGGGGGATCTGCGTCCTACGAGCAGTACTTC.

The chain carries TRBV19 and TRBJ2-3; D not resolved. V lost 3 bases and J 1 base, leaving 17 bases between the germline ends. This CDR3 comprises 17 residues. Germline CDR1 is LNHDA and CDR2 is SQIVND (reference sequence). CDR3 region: CASSMSRWETGTDTQYF. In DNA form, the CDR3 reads TGTGCCAGTAGTATGAGTCGCTGGGAAACAGGCACAGATACGCAGTATTTT.

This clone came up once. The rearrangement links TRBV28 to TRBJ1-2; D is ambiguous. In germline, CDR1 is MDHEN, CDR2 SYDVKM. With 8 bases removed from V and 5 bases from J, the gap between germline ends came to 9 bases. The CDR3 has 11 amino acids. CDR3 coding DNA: TGTGCCAGCCGGGGTGGTTATGGCTACACCTTC. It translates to CASRGGYGYTF.

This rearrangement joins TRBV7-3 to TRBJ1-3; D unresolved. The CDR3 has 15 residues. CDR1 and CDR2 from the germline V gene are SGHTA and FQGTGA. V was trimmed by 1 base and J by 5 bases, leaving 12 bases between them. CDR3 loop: CASSLNGGDRNTIYF. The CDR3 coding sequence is TGTGCCAGCAGCTTAAATGGTGGTGACAGAAACACCATATATTTT.

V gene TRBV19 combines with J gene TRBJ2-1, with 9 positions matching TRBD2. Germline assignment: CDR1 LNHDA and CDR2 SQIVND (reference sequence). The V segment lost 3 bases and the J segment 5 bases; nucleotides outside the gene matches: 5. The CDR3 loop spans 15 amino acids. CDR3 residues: CASSIRLAADNEQFF. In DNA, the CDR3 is TGTGCCAGTAGTATCAGACTAGCGGCAGACAATGAGCAGTTCTTC.

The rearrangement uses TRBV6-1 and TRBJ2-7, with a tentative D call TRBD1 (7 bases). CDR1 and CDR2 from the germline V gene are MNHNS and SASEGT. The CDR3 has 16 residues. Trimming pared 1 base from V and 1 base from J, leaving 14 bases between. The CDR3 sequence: CASSEGRGDVSYEQYF. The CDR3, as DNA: TGTGCCAGCAGTGAAGGCAGGGGGGATGTTTCCTACGAGCAGTACTTC.

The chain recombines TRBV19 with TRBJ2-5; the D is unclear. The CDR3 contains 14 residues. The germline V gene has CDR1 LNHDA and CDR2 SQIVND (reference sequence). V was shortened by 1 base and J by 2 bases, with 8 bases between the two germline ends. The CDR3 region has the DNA TGTGCCAGTAGTATAGCGGTGGGGCAAGAGACCCAGTACTTC. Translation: CASSIAVGQETQYF.

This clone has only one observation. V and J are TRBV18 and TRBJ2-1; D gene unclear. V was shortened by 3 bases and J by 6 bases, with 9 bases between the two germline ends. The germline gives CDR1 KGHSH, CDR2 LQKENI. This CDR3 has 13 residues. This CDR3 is CASSPSHFNEQFF. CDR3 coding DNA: TGTGCCAGCTCACCTTCTCATTTCAATGAGCAGTTCTTC. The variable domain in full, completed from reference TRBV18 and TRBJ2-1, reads NAGVMQNPRHLVRRRGQEARLRCSPMKGHSHVYWYRQLPEEGLKFMVYLQKENIIDESGMPKERFSAEFPKEGPSILRIQQVVRGDSAAYFCASSPSHFNEQFFGPGTRLTVL.

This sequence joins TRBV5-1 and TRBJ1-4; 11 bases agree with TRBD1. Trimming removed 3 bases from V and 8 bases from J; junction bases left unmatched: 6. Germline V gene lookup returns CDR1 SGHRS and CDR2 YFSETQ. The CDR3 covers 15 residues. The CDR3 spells CASSSPGTGGEKLFF. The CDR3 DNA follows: TGCGCCAGCAGCTCCCCCGGGACAGGGGGAGAAAAACTGTTTTTT.

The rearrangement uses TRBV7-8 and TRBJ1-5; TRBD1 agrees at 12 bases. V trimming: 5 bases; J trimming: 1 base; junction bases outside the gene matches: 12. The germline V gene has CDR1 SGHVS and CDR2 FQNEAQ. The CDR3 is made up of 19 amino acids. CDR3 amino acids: CASSDPGTGGVWSNQPQHF. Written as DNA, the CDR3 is TGTGCCAGCAGCGACCCCGGGACAGGGGGCGTTTGGAGCAATCAGCCCCAGCATTTT.

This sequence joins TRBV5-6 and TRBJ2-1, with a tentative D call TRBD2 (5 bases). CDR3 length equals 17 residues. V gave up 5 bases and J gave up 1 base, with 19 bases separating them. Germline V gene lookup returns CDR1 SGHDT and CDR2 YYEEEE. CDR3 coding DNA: TGTGCCAGCAGTCTACTAGTTGGAGTGGGGTCCTACAATGAGCAGTTCTTC. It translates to CASSLLVGVGSYNEQFF.

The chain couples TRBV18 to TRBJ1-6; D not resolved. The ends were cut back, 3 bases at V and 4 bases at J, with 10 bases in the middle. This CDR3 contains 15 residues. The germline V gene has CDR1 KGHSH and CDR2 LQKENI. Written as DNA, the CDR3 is TGTGCCAGCTCACCCAATATGGGTTATAATTCACCCCTCCACTTT. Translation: CASSPNMGYNSPLHF. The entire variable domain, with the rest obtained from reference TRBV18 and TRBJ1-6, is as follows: NAGVMQNPRHLVRRRGQEARLRCSPMKGHSHVYWYRQLPEEGLKFMVYLQKENIIDESGMPKERFSAEFPKEGPSILRIQQVVRGDSAAYFCASSPNMGYNSPLHFGNGTRLTVT.

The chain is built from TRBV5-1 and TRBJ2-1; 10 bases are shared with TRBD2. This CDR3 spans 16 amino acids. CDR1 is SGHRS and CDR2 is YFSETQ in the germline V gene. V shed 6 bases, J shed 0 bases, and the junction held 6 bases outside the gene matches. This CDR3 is CASTPSGRDSYNEQFF. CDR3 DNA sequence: TGCGCCAGCACCCCTAGCGGGAGAGACTCCTACAATGAGCAGTTCTTC. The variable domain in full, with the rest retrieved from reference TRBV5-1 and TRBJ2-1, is KAGVTQTPRYLIKTRGQQVTLSCSPISGHRSVSWYQQTPGQGLQFLFEYFSETQRNKGNFPGRFSGRQFSNSRSEMNVSTLELGDSALYLCASTPSGRDSYNEQFFGPGTRLTVL.

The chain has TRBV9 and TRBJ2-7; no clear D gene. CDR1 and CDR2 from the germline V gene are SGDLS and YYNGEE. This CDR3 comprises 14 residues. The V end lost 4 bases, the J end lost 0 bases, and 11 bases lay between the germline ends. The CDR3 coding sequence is TGTGCCAGCAGCCCTGGCAGGAGCTCCTACGAGCAGTACTTC. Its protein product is CASSPGRSSYEQYF. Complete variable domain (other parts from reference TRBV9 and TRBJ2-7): DSGVTQTPKHLITATGQRVTLRCSPRSGDLSVYWYQQSLDQGLQFLIQYYNGEERAKGNILERFSAQQFPDLHSELNLSSLELGDSALYFCASSPGRSSYEQYFGPGTRLTVT.